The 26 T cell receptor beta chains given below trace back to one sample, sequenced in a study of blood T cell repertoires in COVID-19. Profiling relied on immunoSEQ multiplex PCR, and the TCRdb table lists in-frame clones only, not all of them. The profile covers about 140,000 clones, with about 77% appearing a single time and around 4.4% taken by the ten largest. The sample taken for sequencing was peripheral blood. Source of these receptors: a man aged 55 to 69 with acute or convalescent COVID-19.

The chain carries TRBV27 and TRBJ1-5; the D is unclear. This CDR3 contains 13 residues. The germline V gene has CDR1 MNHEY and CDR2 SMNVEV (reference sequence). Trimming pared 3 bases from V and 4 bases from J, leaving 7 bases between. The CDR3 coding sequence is TGTGCCAGCAGTTTTTTTCCAAATCAGCCCCAGCATTTT. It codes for CASSFFPNQPQHF.

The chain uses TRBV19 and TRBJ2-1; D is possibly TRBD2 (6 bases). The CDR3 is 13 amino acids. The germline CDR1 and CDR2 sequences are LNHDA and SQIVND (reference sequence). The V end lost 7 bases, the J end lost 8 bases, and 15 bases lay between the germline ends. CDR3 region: CASNSPGAHEQFF. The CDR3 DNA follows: TGTGCCAGTAACTCCCCGGGAGCCCATGAGCAGTTCTTC.

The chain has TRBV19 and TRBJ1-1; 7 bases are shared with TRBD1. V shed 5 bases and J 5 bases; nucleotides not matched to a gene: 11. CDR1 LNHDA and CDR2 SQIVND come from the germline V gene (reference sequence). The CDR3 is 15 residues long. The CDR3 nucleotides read TGTGCCAGTAGTTCGACAGGGCATAAGGGGACTGAAGCTTTCTTT. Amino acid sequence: CASSSTGHKGTEAFF.

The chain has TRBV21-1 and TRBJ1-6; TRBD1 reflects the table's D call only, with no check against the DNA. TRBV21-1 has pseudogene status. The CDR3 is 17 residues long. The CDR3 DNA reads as TGTGCCAGCAGAGTCCCCCCCTCCGAACAGGGTTATTCACCCCTCCACTTT. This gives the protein CASRVPPSEQGYSPLHF.

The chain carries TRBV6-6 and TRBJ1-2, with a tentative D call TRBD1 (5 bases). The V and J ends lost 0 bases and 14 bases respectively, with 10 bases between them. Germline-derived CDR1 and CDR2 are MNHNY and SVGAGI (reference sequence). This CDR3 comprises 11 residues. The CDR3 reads CASSYSSAGTF. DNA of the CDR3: TGTGCCAGCAGTTACTCGTCAGCAGGGACCTTC.

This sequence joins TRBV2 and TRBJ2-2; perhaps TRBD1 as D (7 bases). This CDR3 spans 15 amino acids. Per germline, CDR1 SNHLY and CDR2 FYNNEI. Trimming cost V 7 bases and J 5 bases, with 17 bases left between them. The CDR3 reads CASKNSGGRTGELFF. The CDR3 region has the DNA TGTGCCAGCAAAAATTCAGGGGGGCGGACCGGGGAGCTGTTTTTT.

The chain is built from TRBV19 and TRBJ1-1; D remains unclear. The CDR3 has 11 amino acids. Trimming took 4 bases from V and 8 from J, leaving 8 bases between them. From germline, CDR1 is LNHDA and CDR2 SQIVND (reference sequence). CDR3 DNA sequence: TGTGCCAGTAGTACCCCCGGGGAAGCTTTCTTT. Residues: CASSTPGEAFF.

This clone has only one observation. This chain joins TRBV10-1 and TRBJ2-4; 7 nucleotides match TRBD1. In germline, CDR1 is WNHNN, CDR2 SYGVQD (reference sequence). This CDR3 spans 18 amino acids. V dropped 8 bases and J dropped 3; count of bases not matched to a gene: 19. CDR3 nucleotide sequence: TGCGCCAGCGATTGCCCCACCGCGCGACAGGGAGACAAAAACATTCAGTACTTC. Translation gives CASDCPTARQGDKNIQYF.

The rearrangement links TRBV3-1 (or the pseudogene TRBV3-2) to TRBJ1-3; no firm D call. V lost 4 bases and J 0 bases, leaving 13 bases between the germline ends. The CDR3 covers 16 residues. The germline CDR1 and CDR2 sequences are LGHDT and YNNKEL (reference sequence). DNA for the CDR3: TGTGCCAGCAGCCCACCCGACACCCGCTCTGGAAACACCATATATTTT. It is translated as CASSPPDTRSGNTIYF.

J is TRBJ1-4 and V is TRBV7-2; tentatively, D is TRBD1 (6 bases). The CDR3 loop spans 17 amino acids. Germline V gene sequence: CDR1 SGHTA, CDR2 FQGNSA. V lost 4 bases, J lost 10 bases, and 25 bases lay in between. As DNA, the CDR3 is TGTGCCAGCAGCTCCTACATTACGACAGGAATAAGGGGAAAACTGTTTTTT. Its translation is CASSSYITTGIRGKLFF.

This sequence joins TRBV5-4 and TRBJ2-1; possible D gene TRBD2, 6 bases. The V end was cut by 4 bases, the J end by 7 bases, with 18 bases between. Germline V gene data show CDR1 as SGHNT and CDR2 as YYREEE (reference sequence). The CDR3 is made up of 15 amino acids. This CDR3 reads CASSMLGGITNEQFF. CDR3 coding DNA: TGTGCCAGCAGCATGCTGGGCGGGATAACGAATGAGCAGTTCTTC.

The CDR3 loop is CASSPGLAATPSSYEQYF. Here the CDR3 DNA reads TGTGCCAGCTCACCCGGACTAGCGGCCACTCCTAGCTCCTACGAGCAGTACTTC. This chain uses TRBV18 with TRBJ2-7, with 10 positions matching TRBD2. The germline V gene encodes CDR1 KGHSH and CDR2 LQKENI. The CDR3 has 18 amino acids. Trimming cost V 3 bases and J 0 bases; bases outside gene matches: 11.

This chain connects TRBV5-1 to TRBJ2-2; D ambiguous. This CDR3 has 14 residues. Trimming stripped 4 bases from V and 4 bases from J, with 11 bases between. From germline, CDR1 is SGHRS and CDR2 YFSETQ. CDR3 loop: CASSLEPGTGELFF. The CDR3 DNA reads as TGCGCCAGCAGCCTAGAACCGGGCACCGGGGAGCTGTTTTTT.

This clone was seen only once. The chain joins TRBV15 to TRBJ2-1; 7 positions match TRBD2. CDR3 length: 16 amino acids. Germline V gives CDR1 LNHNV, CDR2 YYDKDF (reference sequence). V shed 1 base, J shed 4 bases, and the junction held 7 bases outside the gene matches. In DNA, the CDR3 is TGTGCCACCAGCAGAGGACGGGAGGTGGGGTACAATGAGCAGTTCTTC. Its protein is CATSRGREVGYNEQFF.

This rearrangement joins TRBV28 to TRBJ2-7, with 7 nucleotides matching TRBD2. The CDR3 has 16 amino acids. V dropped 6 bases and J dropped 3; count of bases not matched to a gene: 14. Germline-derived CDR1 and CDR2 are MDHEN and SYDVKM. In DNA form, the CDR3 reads TGTGCCAGCAGCTCACCCCCGGCTAGCGGTTTCTACGAGCAGTACTTC. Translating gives CASSSPPASGFYEQYF.

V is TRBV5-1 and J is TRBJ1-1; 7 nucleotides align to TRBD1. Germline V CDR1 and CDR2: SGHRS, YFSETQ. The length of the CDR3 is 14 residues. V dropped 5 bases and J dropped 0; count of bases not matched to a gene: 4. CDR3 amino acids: CASRRDSMNTEAFF. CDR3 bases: TGCGCCAGCAGACGGGACAGCATGAACACTGAAGCTTTCTTT.

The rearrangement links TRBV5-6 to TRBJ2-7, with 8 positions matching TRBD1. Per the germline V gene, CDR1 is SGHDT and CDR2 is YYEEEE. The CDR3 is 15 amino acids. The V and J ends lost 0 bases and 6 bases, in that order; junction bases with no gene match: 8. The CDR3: CASSLGQGAVGEQYF. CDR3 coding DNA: TGTGCCAGCAGCTTGGGGCAGGGGGCGGTCGGCGAGCAGTACTTC.

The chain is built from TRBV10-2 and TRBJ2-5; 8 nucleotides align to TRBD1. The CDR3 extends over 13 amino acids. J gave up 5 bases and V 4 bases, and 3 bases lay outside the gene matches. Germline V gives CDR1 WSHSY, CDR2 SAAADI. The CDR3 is CASSGTGGETQYF. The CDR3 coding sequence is TGCGCCAGCAGTGGAACAGGGGGTGAGACCCAGTACTTC.

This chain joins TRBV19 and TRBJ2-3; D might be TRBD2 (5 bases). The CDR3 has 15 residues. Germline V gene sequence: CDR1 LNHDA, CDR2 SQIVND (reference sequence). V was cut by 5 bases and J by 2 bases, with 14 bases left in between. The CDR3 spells CASSEGPGNTDTQYF. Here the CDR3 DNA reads TGTGCCAGTAGTGAGGGCCCGGGTAACACAGATACGCAGTATTTT.

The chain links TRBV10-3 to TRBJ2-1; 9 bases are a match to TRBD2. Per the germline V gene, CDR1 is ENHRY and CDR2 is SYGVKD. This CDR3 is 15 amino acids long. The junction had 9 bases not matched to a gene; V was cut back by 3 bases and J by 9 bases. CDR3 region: CAISELGLAATEQFF. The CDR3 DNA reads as TGTGCCATCAGTGAATTGGGACTAGCAGCCACTGAGCAGTTCTTC.

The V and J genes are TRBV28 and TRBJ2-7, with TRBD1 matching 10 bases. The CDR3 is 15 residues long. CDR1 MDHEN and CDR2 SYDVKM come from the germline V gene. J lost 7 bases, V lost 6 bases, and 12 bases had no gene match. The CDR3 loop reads CASSLGADRGREQYF. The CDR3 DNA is TGTGCCAGCAGCCTAGGGGCCGACAGGGGGCGTGAGCAGTACTTC.

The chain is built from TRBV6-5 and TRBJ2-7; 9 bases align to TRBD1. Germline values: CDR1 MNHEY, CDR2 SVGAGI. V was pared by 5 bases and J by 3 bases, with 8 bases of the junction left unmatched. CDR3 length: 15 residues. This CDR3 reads CASSKTGTGNYEQYF. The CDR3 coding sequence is TGTGCCAGCAGTAAGACCGGGACAGGGAACTACGAGCAGTACTTC.

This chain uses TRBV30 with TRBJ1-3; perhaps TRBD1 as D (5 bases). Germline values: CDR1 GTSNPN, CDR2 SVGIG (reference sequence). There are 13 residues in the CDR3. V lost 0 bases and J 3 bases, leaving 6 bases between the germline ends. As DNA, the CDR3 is TGTGCCTGGAGTGTAGGGGATGGAAACACCATATATTTT. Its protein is CAWSVGDGNTIYF.

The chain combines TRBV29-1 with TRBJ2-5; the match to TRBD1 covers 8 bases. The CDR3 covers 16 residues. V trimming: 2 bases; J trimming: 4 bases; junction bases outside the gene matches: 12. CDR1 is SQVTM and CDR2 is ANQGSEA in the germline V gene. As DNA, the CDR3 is TGCAGCGTTGAACGAACAGGGGGGAGGATTGGAGAGACCCAGTACTTC. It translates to CSVERTGGRIGETQYF.

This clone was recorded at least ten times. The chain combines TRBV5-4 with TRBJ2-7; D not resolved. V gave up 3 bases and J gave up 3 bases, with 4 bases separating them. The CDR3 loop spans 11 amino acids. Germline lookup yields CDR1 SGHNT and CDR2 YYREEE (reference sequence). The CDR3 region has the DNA TGTGCCAGCAGCTCCCACTACGAGCAGTACTTC. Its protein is CASSSHYEQYF.

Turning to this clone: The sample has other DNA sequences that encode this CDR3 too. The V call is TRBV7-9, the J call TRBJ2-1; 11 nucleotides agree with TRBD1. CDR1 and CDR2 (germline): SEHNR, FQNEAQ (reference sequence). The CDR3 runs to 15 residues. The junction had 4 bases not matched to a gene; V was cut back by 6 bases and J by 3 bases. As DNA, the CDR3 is TGTGCCAGCAGTTTGGGACAGGGGGGCTACAATGAGCAGTTCTTC. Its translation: CASSLGQGGYNEQFF.